The text below deals with one TCR beta chain. Germline CDR1 and CDR2: MGHRA and YSYEKL. CDR3 size: 14 residues. Libraries were made by iRepertoire multiplex PCR with TCR subtype-specific primers for bulk and single-cell sequencing. Reprocessing the multiplex PCR reads, TCRdb reports a single entry for every CDR3 protein and omits DNA. The table lists about 21,000 distinct CDR3 sequences. The donors had carbamazepine-induced Stevens-Johnson syndrome or toxic epidermal necrolysis. The data stem from a study of T cells in severe cutaneous drug reactions. The clonotype was recovered from a human donor with toxic epidermal necrolysis, a severe cutaneous drug reaction. V and J are TRBV4-1 and TRBJ1-2. Sequencing used PBMCs. The chain's CDR3 is CASSQVDTAYGYTF.